This TCR beta chain appears in the sequencing data of a study of shared clonotypes between healthy human individuals. Study-level points and caveats: Represented genetic and exposure-history diversity was restricted by having few donors.

This table comes from immunoSEQ multiplex PCR, and its TCRdb copy is limited to in-frame clones, with some not included. This table holds around 2,100,000 clones, just under 95% found once. From germline, CDR1 is KGHSH and CDR2 LQKENI. V trimming: 1 base; J trimming: 5 bases; junction bases outside the gene matches: 6. The CDR3 consists of 17 residues. About this clone: Antigen unknown.

CD45RO negativity and positive selection for CCR7 defined naive CD8 cells, a population that excluded terminally differentiated effector memory CD45RA+ cells. J is TRBJ2-1 and V is TRBV18; 12 bases are a match to TRBD2. The receptor was isolated from a young man in good health. The sample was naive CD8+ T cells sorted from blood. The CDR3 loop is CASSPLRTSGNDNEQFF. The DNA of the CDR3 is TGTGCCAGCTCACCACTCCGGACTAGCGGGAATGACAATGAGCAGTTCTTC.